What follows are 25 T cell receptor beta chains derived from one specimen sequenced in a study of blood T cell repertoires in COVID-19. Produced via immunoSEQ multiplex PCR; TCRdb's table is partial and in-frame only. The table has 200,000 to 250,000 clones, roughly 80% seen once. Source material: peripheral blood. The receptors were sampled from a woman aged 70-85 years with active or convalescent COVID-19.

V is TRBV6-1 and J is TRBJ1-6; D is unclear. Germline V gives CDR1 MNHNS, CDR2 SASEGT. This CDR3 has 13 residues. V lost 2 bases to trimming and J lost 6 bases, with 5 bases between them. The CDR3 reads CASSETVNSPLHF. The CDR3 DNA reads TGTGCCAGCAGTGAAACAGTTAATTCACCCCTCCACTTT.

The chain is built from TRBV5-4 and TRBJ2-1; 8 bases agree with TRBD2. The germline CDR1 and CDR2 sequences are SGHNT and YYREEE (reference sequence). The CDR3 is made up of 15 amino acids. The J segment lost 6 bases and the V segment lost 2 bases, leaving 7 bases of the junction unmatched. The CDR3 DNA reads as TGTGCCAGCAGCTTAGGGCTAGCGGGTTTCAATGAGCAGTTCTTC. Its protein product is CASSLGLAGFNEQFF.

The chain joins TRBV2 to TRBJ2-5; 8 bases match TRBD1. V was pared by 7 bases and J by 3 bases, with 10 bases of the junction left unmatched. The CDR3 is made up of 15 amino acids. From germline, CDR1 is SNHLY and CDR2 FYNNEI. CDR3 coding DNA: TGTGCCAGCACCAAGGACAGGGCGGGTGAAGAGACCCAGTACTTC. Translating it yields CASTKDRAGEETQYF.

The chain has TRBV28 and TRBJ1-2, with 10 positions matching TRBD1. The germline gives CDR1 MDHEN, CDR2 SYDVKM. V was clipped by 7 bases and J by 3 bases; unmatched bases: 2. This CDR3 has 13 residues. The CDR3 region is CASIGTGDYGYTF. As DNA, the CDR3 is TGTGCCAGCATTGGGACAGGGGACTATGGCTACACCTTC.

The CDR3 DNA follows: TGTGCCAGCAACCGGGACTACGGTGAGCAGTTCTTC. This gives the protein CASNRDYGEQFF. This chain connects TRBV5-4 to TRBJ2-1; the match to TRBD2 covers 7 bases. Germline trimming cut 6 bases from V and 9 bases from J; bases unmatched to any gene: 6. This CDR3 comprises 12 residues. Germline V gene lookup returns CDR1 SGHNT and CDR2 YYREEE (reference sequence).

The CDR3 region is CASSRSYSGGDYEQYF. CDR3 nucleotides: TGTGCCAGCTCACGCTCTTATAGCGGGGGAGACTACGAGCAGTACTTC. This chain links TRBV18 with TRBJ2-7; 9 positions agree with TRBD2. With 4 bases clipped from V and 3 bases from J, the junction kept 10 bases outside the gene matches. Germline values: CDR1 KGHSH, CDR2 LQKENI. This CDR3 is built from 16 residues.

This clone was seen a single time. The gene calls are TRBV6-1 and TRBJ2-3; 8 bases match TRBD2. This CDR3 is 16 amino acids long. Losses at the gene ends were 2 bases for V and 0 bases for J; bases not matched to a gene: 4. Per germline, CDR1 MNHNS and CDR2 SASEGT. CDR3: CASSELAGGSTDTQYF. In nucleotides, the CDR3 is TGTGCCAGCAGTGAACTAGCGGGCGGAAGCACAGATACGCAGTATTTT.

The V gene is TRBV7-8, the J gene TRBJ1-5; 8 bases line up with TRBD1. The CDR3 is made up of 15 amino acids. CDR1 is SGHVS and CDR2 is FQNEAQ in the germline V gene. The junction had 8 bases not matched to a gene; V was cut back by 4 bases and J by 6 bases. CDR3 region: CASSYGQGRGQPQHF. The DNA of the CDR3 is TGTGCCAGCAGCTACGGACAGGGCCGGGGTCAGCCCCAGCATTTT.

The chain carries TRBV29-1 and TRBJ2-3; weak D call: TRBD1 (5 bases). CDR1 is SQVTM, CDR2 ANQGSEA, per germline. This CDR3 has 14 residues. V lost 4 bases, J lost 2 bases, and 13 bases lay in between. The CDR3, as DNA: TGCAGCGTTGGCAGGGCTGACGCCACAGATACGCAGTATTTT. Its protein is CSVGRADATDTQYF.

The chain is built from TRBV7-2 and TRBJ2-7, with D hard to call. V shed 9 bases and J shed 6 bases, with 15 bases lying between them. CDR3 length equals 12 residues. Germline V gene sequence: CDR1 SGHTA, CDR2 FQGNSA. CDR3 nucleotides: TGTGCCAGTCAACCCCCCTACTCCGAGCAGTACTTC. It is translated as CASQPPYSEQYF.

The V gene is TRBV5-6, the J gene TRBJ2-3, with 10 bases that match TRBD2. The V gene's germline CDR1 is SGHDT and CDR2 YYEEEE. The J segment lost 1 base and the V segment lost 7 bases, leaving 3 bases of the junction unmatched. The CDR3 length is 14 residues. The CDR3 nucleotides are TGTGCCAGCTATACTAGCGGGGGCACAGATACGCAGTATTTT. Residues: CASYTSGGTDTQYF.

This clone showed up just once. The rearrangement uses TRBV5-1 and TRBJ1-4; D gene unclear. V was shortened by 0 bases and J by 4 bases, with 19 bases between the two germline ends. The CDR3 length is 18 residues. The germline CDR1 and CDR2 sequences are SGHRS and YFSETQ. CDR3: CASSLDLLSSQYNEKLFF. The CDR3 coding sequence is TGCGCCAGCAGCTTGGATCTTCTTTCTTCACAGTATAATGAAAAACTGTTTTTT.

The chain links TRBV7-9 to TRBJ1-5; no reliable D call. Trimming stripped 0 bases from V and 1 base from J, with 4 bases between. The germline V gene encodes CDR1 SEHNR and CDR2 FQNEAQ (reference sequence). The CDR3 consists of 14 residues. CDR3 sequence (DNA): TGTGCCAGCAGCTTAGCCCTGAGCAATCAGCCCCAGCATTTT. Translating gives CASSLALSNQPQHF.

V and J are TRBV5-4 and TRBJ2-7; a weak D match, TRBD1 (6 bases). Germline CDR1 reads SGHNT; CDR2 reads YYREEE (reference sequence). This CDR3 region has 13 residues. Trimming removed 4 bases at V and 5 bases at J, with 13 bases between. CDR3 sequence reads: CASSLRGAHEQYF. The CDR3 DNA reads as TGTGCCAGCAGCCTCAGGGGCGCCCACGAGCAGTACTTC.

The gene calls are TRBV7-2 and TRBJ2-1, with 9 bases lining up with TRBD2. Germline loops: CDR1 SGHTA, CDR2 FQGNSA. This CDR3 spans 17 amino acids. Trimming cost V 5 bases and J 4 bases; bases outside gene matches: 12. The CDR3 here is CASSQEVAGGRYNEQFF. The CDR3 region has the DNA TGTGCCAGCAGCCAAGAGGTGGCGGGAGGGAGGTACAATGAGCAGTTCTTC.

The rearrangement links TRBV5-5 to TRBJ1-5, with D perhaps TRBD1 (6 bases). Germline V gene sequence: CDR1 SGHKS, CDR2 YYEKEE (reference sequence). With 5 bases removed from V and 0 bases from J, the gap between germline ends came to 21 bases. The CDR3 is 18 residues long. The CDR3, as DNA: TGTGCCAGCAGTCAAAACCCCGGGACATACTATAGCAATCAGCCCCAGCATTTT. Its translation: CASSQNPGTYYSNQPQHF.

This clone was seen only a few times. The CDR3 here is CASSRTGEYGYTF. The CDR3 DNA reads TGTGCCAGCAGCCGGACAGGGGAATATGGCTACACCTTC. V gene TRBV7-6 combines with J gene TRBJ1-2; 9 positions match TRBD1. Germline CDR1 SGHVS, CDR2 FNYEAQ. CDR3 length equals 13 residues. Trimming cost V 5 bases and J 5 bases; bases outside gene matches: 3.

The chain recombines TRBV6-5 with TRBJ2-7, with 7 bases aligning to TRBD1. The CDR3 has 13 residues. Per the germline V gene, CDR1 is MNHEY and CDR2 is SVGAGI. After removal of 8 bases from V and 2 bases from J, the junction contained 6 bases not matched to a gene. Here the CDR3 reads CASGTETPYEQYF. For the CDR3, the DNA is TGTGCCAGCGGGACAGAAACCCCCTACGAGCAGTACTTC.

The chain is built from TRBV11-2 and TRBJ2-1, with TRBD1 as a possible D gene (5 bases). The V gene lost 4 bases and the J gene lost 9 bases, with 16 bases spanning the gap. Germline values: CDR1 SGHAT, CDR2 FQNNGV. The CDR3 is 14 amino acids. For the CDR3, the DNA is TGTGCCAGCAGCTCACTTCAGGGAAATAGTGAGCAGTTCTTC. Residues: CASSSLQGNSEQFF.

The chain is built from TRBV30 and TRBJ1-3; D unclear. This CDR3 contains 12 residues. Germline CDR1 is GTSNPN and CDR2 is SVGIG (reference sequence). V lost 5 bases to trimming and J lost 0 bases, with 5 bases between them. This chain's CDR3 is CAWGSSGNTIYF. As DNA, the CDR3 is TGTGCCTGGGGGAGCTCTGGAAACACCATATATTTT.

The rearrangement links TRBV7-2 to TRBJ2-3; 13 bases are shared with TRBD2. V gave up 1 base and J gave up 5 bases; unmatched junction bases: 0. The CDR3 is 15 residues long. Germline V gene sequence: CDR1 SGHTA, CDR2 FQGNSA. The CDR3 loop reads CASSLGTSGGDTQYF. DNA of the CDR3: TGTGCCAGCAGCTTAGGGACTAGCGGGGGAGATACGCAGTATTTT. The full variable domain, completed using reference TRBV7-2 and TRBJ2-3, is GAGVSQSPSNKVTEKGKDVELRCDPISGHTALYWYRQSLGQGLEFLIYFQGNSAPDKSGLPSDRFSAERTGGSVSTLTIQRTQQEDSAVYLCASSLGTSGGDTQYFGPGTRLTVL.

V and J are TRBV27 and TRBJ1-1; possible D gene TRBD1, 5 bases. Germline V gives CDR1 MNHEY, CDR2 SMNVEV (reference sequence). The CDR3 consists of 13 residues. Between the trimmed V and J ends, which lost 6 bases and 3 bases, there was a span of 11 bases. This CDR3 is CASSLGRYTEAFF. CDR3 bases: TGTGCCAGCAGCTTGGGGCGGTACACTGAAGCTTTCTTT.

The genes are TRBV7-9 and TRBJ2-1; no definite D call. The CDR3 covers 13 residues. V lost 3 bases and J 7 bases, leaving 10 bases between the germline ends. From germline, CDR1 is SEHNR and CDR2 FQNEAQ (reference sequence). DNA for the CDR3: TGTGCCAGCAGCTTCTCCCATACAAATGAGCAGTTCTTC. Translated: CASSFSHTNEQFF.

J is TRBJ2-3 and V is TRBV11-3, with D maybe TRBD2 (6 bases). Germline lookup yields CDR1 SGHNT and CDR2 YENEEA. The CDR3 is made up of 18 amino acids. Trimming left V 1 base short and J 4 bases short, with 21 bases between. Here the CDR3 DNA reads TGTGCCAGCAGCTTAGGAAGTCGGTGGGGAGGTTTCGCAGATACGCAGTATTTT. Amino acids: CASSLGSRWGGFADTQYF.

The J gene is TRBJ2-3, the V gene TRBV7-2; D call uncertain. Looked up from germline, CDR1 is SGHTA and CDR2 is FQGNSA. The CDR3 loop spans 14 amino acids. The ends were cut back, 5 bases at V and 6 bases at J, with 15 bases in the middle. CDR3 sequence reads: CASSNTLEADTQYF. The CDR3 region has the DNA TGTGCCAGCAGCAATACGCTAGAAGCGGATACGCAGTATTTT.